The entry that follows covers one T cell receptor beta chain sequence. The sample is drawn from a study of blood T cells in healthy people across ages. Using a J-beta primer mix together with a sample-barcoded 5' primer, a second PCR was run for roughly 6 to 12 cycles. TCRdb ran MiXCR on the 5' RACE reads and lists one entry per CDR3 protein. The data hold about 580,000 distinct CDR3 sequences, with 40% to 50% observed a single time. The junction had 3 bases not matched to a gene; V was cut back by 5 bases and J by 7 bases. The CDR3 has 12 amino acids. Per the germline V gene, CDR1 is SNHLY and CDR2 is FYNNEI.

The material sequenced was blood. This receptor was taken from a man older than 75 in good health. The chain is built from TRBV2 and TRBJ1-1; 8 nucleotides line up with TRBD1. The CDR3 nucleotides read TGTGCCAGCAGTCGAGACAGGGGTGAAGCTTTCTTT. It translates to CASSRDRGEAFF.